This T cell receptor (beta chain) is from a study of blood T cell repertoires in COVID-19. Overall study: Samples of COVID-19 (acute and convalescent) were obtained from the United States, Italy and Spain. T cells, B-cell-depleted T cells, or PBMCs supplied cDNA or gDNA.

There are 16 residues in the CDR3. Trimming at V came to 7 bases and at J to 3 bases, leaving 12 bases not matched to a gene. Original processing methods: Cell counts per sample came from amplifying reference gene primers. The assay was immunoSEQ multiplex PCR, and TCRdb's table has in-frame clones only and misses some. V and J calls and clone size follow that table, whereas D and trimming were derived from the DNA. The sample shows 72,000 or so clones, 85% to 90% of them seen only once. This clonotype was sampled from a woman older than 75 with active or convalescent COVID-19. V and J are TRBV23-1 and TRBJ1-5; 7 nucleotides align to TRBD1. TRBV23-1 qualifies as an ORF whose function is uncertain. Sequenced material: peripheral blood. The CDR3 coding sequence is TGCGCCAGCACCCATATCCGGGACAGATCCAATCAGCCCCAGCATTTT. Amino acid sequence: CASTHIRDRSNQPQHF.